Listed below are T cell receptor beta chains from one sample, sequenced in a study of shared clonotypes between healthy human individuals. The table came from immunoSEQ multiplex PCR; TCRdb's copy has only in-frame clones and leaves some out. The top ten clones hold around 0.47% of a sample with about 1.5 million clones, about 98% of them seen once. Sequencing was carried out using naive CD4+ T cells sorted from blood. These receptors were collected from a man under 40 in good health. CDR3s include the opening cysteine and the closing phenylalanine or tryptophan. The order of the fields is clone size, V gene, J gene, CDR3 protein. Size is omitted from some rows. Given values are once, few, many or a class for expanded clones.

NA	TRBV29-1	TRBJ1-4	CSAGRTDNEKLFF
NA	TRBV7-9	TRBJ1-1	CASSLVQNTEAFF
once	TRBV2	TRBJ1-3	CASSVAHSSSGNTIYF
NA	TRBV4-3	TRBJ1-3	CASSQTPLGGYTIYF
NA	TRBV5-4	TRBJ2-7	CASSPTGGGRREQYF
NA	TRBV28	TRBJ1-2	CASSWDSHGYTF
NA	TRBV6-5	TRBJ1-4	CASSYLDRSGGKLFF
NA	TRBV5-6	TRBJ2-3	CASSLGQGEADTQYF
NA	TRBV25-1	TRBJ1-2	CASSAQGNYGYTF
NA	TRBV6-1	TRBJ2-7	CASSKVVEQYF
NA	TRBV28	TRBJ2-5	CASRTGQIGETQYF
NA	TRBV5-6	TRBJ1-2	CASSLGSRYGYTF
NA	TRBV13	TRBJ2-7	CASSLSGTSAYEQYF
NA	TRBV30	TRBJ1-2	CAWSSPPLGYTF
once	TRBV19	TRBJ2-4	CASSADRGSKNIQYF
NA	TRBV7-9	TRBJ1-2	CASSPFRDYGYTF
NA	TRBV28	TRBJ1-2	CASSLPRNYGYTF
NA	TRBV7-2	TRBJ2-7	CASSFQRHEQYF
NA	TRBV11-2	TRBJ2-5	CASSSRRAGRETQYF
NA	TRBV6-6	TRBJ2-7	CASRTGGINEQYF
NA	TRBV6-5	TRBJ2-7	CASSPIRLAGYEQYF
NA	TRBV9	TRBJ2-3	CASSVAVTSGTDTQYF
NA	TRBV2	TRBJ1-1	CASSENPPGEYSEAFF
NA	TRBV9	TRBJ2-3	CASSVGIASGAVTQYF
NA	TRBV5-4	TRBJ2-1	CASSQVAGVSYNEQFF
NA	TRBV27	TRBJ2-1	CASRGSGGPYNEQFF
NA	TRBV2	TRBJ2-3	CASSEGRGTDTQYF
NA	TRBV7-3	TRBJ2-1	CASSLKGGLAGSSYNEQFF
NA	TRBV19	TRBJ1-2	CASSISRTGGNYGYTF
NA	TRBV29-1	TRBJ2-5	CSVALSGGETQYF
NA	TRBV7-2	TRBJ2-7	CASSLTGTSGTPAQYF
NA	TRBV7-9	TRBJ1-1	CASSPRYENTEAFF
NA	TRBV7-9	TRBJ2-3	CASSRFKAGSTDTQYF
NA	TRBV30	TRBJ1-2	CAWSRPVEYGYTF
NA	TRBV10-3	TRBJ1-4	CAISEFGTGFSNEKLFF
NA	TRBV28	TRBJ1-2	CASTPGQIYGYTF
once	TRBV11-3	TRBJ1-1	CASSFDPTGANTEAFF
NA	TRBV11-3	TRBJ2-7	CASSLDGPGGEQYF
NA	TRBV28	TRBJ2-5	CASGSGPPKDQYF
NA	TRBV5-1	TRBJ2-7	CASTYYGTTEEQYF
NA	TRBV19	TRBJ1-3	CASSAGDTIYF
NA	TRBV7-6	TRBJ2-7	CASSLEVGARYEQYF
NA	TRBV7-3	TRBJ2-2	CASSPEVGELFF
NA	TRBV5-1	TRBJ2-3	CASSPWTSRTDTQYF
NA	TRBV6-4	TRBJ2-3	CASSALAGGFTDTQYF
NA	TRBV18	TRBJ1-1	CASSPPRQVNTEAFF
NA	TRBV20-1	TRBJ1-1	CTVGGVTEAFF
NA	TRBV5-6	TRBJ1-2	CASSSGTGPRGYGYTF
NA	TRBV30	TRBJ1-1	CAWSVGIGNTEAFF
once	TRBV30	TRBJ1-5	CAWGGHVGNQPQHF
NA	TRBV28	TRBJ2-3	CASSSWTDTQYF
NA	TRBV6-5	TRBJ2-1	CASSEDRAYNEQFF
NA	TRBV10-3	TRBJ2-1	CAISGTGGNEQFF
NA	TRBV19	TRBJ1-5	CASSIEGGFGNQPQHF
NA	TRBV2	TRBJ2-3	CASNERMVGDTQYF